This T cell receptor (beta chain) was documented in a study of radiotherapy plus CTLA-4 blockade in lung cancer (dated by TCRdb to 2017 to 2018). Background on the whole study: Among enrolled patients, roughly 17% had an objective response and 30% to 40% reached disease control.

Focal radiation therapy combined with CTLA-4 blockade (ipilimumab) was tested in patients with chemo-refractory metastatic non-small-cell lung cancer. Libraries were prepared through the immunoSEQ multiplex PCR assay. TCRdb retrieved this table from immuneACCESS and kept in-frame rearrangements only. Not all clones are present; in checked studies, unresolved V genes account for under half, and no reason is known for the remainder. This sample holds tens of thousands of clones; roughly 81% were observed only once. The top ten clonotypes cover more than 4% of the sample. On the study overall, not on this receptor specifically: After treatment with radiotherapy and ipilimumab, TCR clones that came from tumors expanded in the peripheral blood. Increased serum interferon-beta after radiation, together with early dynamic changes in blood T cell clones, were reported to be the strongest predictors of response.

As for this clone: Its binding antigen is unknown. No base quality values were provided; no much bigger clone lies one nucleotide off.

V loses 4 bases at its end and J loses 4 bases; junction bases beyond the gene matches: 7. Via the germline V gene, CDR1 is LGHNA and CDR2 YNFKEQ. The CDR3 runs 15 amino acids, cysteine and phenylalanine included. The retained sequence is limited to the CDR3, 45 bases, with the frame set at the first base. The specimen comprised peripheral blood, sampled from a patient treated with radiotherapy plus ipilimumab. The sequence was collected from a human donor with non-small cell lung cancer whose response to radiotherapy plus ipilimumab could not be evaluated. The chain is assembled from TRBV4-2 and TRBJ2-1; 7 nucleotides in the junction match TRBD2. The CDR3 protein: CASSPKLAAYNEQFF. The DNA sequence is given as TGTGCCAGCAGCCCGAAGCTAGCGGCTTACAATGAGCAGTTCTTC.